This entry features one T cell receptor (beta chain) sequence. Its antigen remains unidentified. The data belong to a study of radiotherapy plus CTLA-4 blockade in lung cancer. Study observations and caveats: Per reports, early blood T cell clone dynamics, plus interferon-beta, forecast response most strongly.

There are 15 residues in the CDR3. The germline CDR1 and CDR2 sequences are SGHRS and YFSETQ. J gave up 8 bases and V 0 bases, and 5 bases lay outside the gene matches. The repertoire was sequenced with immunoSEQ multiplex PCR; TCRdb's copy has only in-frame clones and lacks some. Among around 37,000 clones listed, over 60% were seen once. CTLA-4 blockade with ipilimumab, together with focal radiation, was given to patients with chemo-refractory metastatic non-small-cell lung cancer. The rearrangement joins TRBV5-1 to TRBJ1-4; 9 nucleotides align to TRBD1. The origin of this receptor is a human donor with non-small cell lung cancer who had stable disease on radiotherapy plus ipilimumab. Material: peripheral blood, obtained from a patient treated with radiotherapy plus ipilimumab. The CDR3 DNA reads TGCGCCAGCAGCTTGGCGGGACAGGGTACAGAAAAACTGTTTTTT. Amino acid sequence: CASSLAGQGTEKLFF.